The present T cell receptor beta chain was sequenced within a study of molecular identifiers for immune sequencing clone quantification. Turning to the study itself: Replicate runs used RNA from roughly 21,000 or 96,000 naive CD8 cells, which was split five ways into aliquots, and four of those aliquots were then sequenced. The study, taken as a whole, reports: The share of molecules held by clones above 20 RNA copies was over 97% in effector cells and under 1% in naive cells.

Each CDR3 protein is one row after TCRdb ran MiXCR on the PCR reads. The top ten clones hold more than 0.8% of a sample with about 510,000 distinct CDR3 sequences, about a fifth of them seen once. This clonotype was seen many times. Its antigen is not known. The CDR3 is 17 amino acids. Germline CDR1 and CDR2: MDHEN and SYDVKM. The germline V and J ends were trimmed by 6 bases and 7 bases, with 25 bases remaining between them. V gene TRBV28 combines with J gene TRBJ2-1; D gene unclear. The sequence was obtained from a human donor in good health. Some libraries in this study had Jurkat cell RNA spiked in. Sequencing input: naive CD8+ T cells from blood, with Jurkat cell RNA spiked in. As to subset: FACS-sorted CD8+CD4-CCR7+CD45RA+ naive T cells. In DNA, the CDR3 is TGTGCCAGCAGGGAAATCCCCCGGTTGAGAGACTCGAATGAGCAGTTCTTC. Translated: CASREIPRLRDSNEQFF.